Listed here are 6 T cell receptor beta chains from one sample, sequenced in a study of CD8 T cells in Susac syndrome. With random hexamers, reverse transcription was performed on about 0.45 to 1 ug of RNA. TCRdb reprocessed the immunoSEQ multiplex PCR reads via MiXCR and lists one record per CDR3 protein. The sample has some 200,000 distinct CDR3 sequences; almost 96% are singletons. Sequenced: CD4+ T cells from PBMCs. The receptors stem from a human donor with Susac syndrome.

The V gene is TRBV9, the J gene TRBJ2-5; 8 nucleotides line up with TRBD1. Germline loops: CDR1 SGDLS, CDR2 YYNGEE. CDR3 length equals 16 residues. The V gene end was trimmed by 0 bases and the J gene end by 3 bases; junction bases not matched to a gene: 7. The CDR3 bases are TGTGCCAGCAGCGTAGTGGACCAGGGGGCAGAAGAGACCCAGTACTTC. This translates into CASSVVDQGAEETQYF.

The V gene is TRBV20-1, the J gene TRBJ2-3, with D hard to call. With 2 bases removed from V and 1 base from J, the gap between germline ends came to 10 bases. The length of the CDR3 is 14 residues. The V gene's germline CDR1 is DFQATT and CDR2 SNEGSKA (reference sequence). This CDR3 reads CSARNPPGTDTQYF. CDR3 coding DNA: TGCAGTGCTAGAAACCCACCCGGCACAGATACGCAGTATTTT.

To note about this clonotype: An end of the junction does not agree with germline; a read error may underlie this. The rearrangement links TRBV7-2 to TRBJ2-1; 10 bases are shared with TRBD2. Germline CDR1 and CDR2: SGHTA and FQGNSA. This CDR3 contains 15 residues. The CDR3, as DNA: TGTGCCAGCAGCCTAGCGGGGGTCAACTACAATGAGCAGTTCTTC. It codes for CASSLAGVNYNEQFF.

This chain joins TRBV20-1 and TRBJ2-5, with 7 bases identical to TRBD1. The CDR3 extends over 12 amino acids. CDR1 is DFQATT, CDR2 SNEGSKA, per germline (reference sequence). V lost 7 bases, J lost 5 bases, and 7 bases stayed unmatched. CDR3 nucleotide sequence: TGCAGTGGAGGGGGCGGTGCGGAGACCCAGTACTTC. Protein: CSGGGGAETQYF.

The rearrangement uses TRBV20-1 and TRBJ2-3, with TRBD2 matching over 10 bases. The V segment lost 6 bases and the J segment 3 bases; nucleotides outside the gene matches: 9. Germline-derived CDR1 and CDR2 are DFQATT and SNEGSKA (reference sequence). This CDR3 comprises 15 residues. CDR3 sequence (DNA): TGCAGTGCCAGTGGAGCGGGGGGGAAGACAGATACGCAGTATTTT. This sequence encodes CSASGAGGKTDTQYF.

This sequence joins TRBV5-6 and TRBJ1-2; D is undetermined. The CDR3 runs 14 residues. Between the trimmed V and J ends, which lost 0 bases and 0 bases, there was a span of 6 bases. CDR1 SGHDT and CDR2 YYEEEE come from the germline V gene. The CDR3: CASSLGAPNYGYTF. The CDR3 nucleotides read TGTGCCAGCAGCTTGGGGGCGCCTAACTATGGCTACACCTTC.